The sequence of this TCR beta chain was determined in a study of post-analysis software for immune sequencing data. This clonotype has just a few counts. Incorporated into the TCR beta cDNA libraries were unique molecular identifiers, which served to reduce PCR and sequencing biases. TCRdb called the PCR reads again in MiXCR, with one record for every CDR3 protein. The sample yields hundreds of thousands of distinct CDR3 sequences, around 64% seen once. This clonotype originated in a girl aged 2 to 10 with multiple sclerosis. Sequencing used blood.

CDR3 nucleotide sequence: TGTGCCAGCAGCCAAGAGGGGACTAGCGGCTACGAGCAGTACTTC. This translates into CASSQEGTSGYEQYF. The genes are TRBV4-2 and TRBJ2-7, with TRBD2 matching 11 bases. Germline trimming cut 0 bases from V and 3 bases from J; bases unmatched to any gene: 1. CDR1 and CDR2 from the germline V gene are LGHNA and YNFKEQ. CDR3 size: 15 residues.